This T cell receptor beta chain was found in a study of beta chain features in type 1 diabetes. Study-level points and caveats: Among type 1 diabetes patients, VDJ junctions had fewer insertions and more deletions. Patients with Type 1 diabetes showed moderately but significantly shorter TCRB CDR3s in all four CD4+ subsets.

Details on this clone: What it binds is unknown.

The sequenced template was cDNA made from the entire isolated RNA. Some clones are missing from TCRdb's copy, which holds only in-frame ones; the method was immunoSEQ multiplex PCR. This sample carries a few hundred thousand clones, about 13% of them seen once, and the ten largest clones take roughly 0.015%. On average, the one heparinised blood draw given by each donor was 90 to 150 mL. Purity above 95% was achieved in all sorted populations. Trimming took 0 bases from V and 4 from J, leaving 13 bases between them. Germline loops: CDR1 SGHRS, CDR2 YFSETQ. The CDR3 contains 16 residues. This clonotype was sampled from a woman aged 18-29 years with type 1 diabetes. This rearrangement joins TRBV5-1 to TRBJ2-2, with a tentative D call TRBD1 (5 bases). Sequencing was carried out using naive CD4+ T cells from blood. The CDR3 nucleotides are TGCGCCAGCAGCTTGGTTGCTGGGGCGAGCACCGGGGAGCTGTTTTTT. Translating gives CASSLVAGASTGELFF.